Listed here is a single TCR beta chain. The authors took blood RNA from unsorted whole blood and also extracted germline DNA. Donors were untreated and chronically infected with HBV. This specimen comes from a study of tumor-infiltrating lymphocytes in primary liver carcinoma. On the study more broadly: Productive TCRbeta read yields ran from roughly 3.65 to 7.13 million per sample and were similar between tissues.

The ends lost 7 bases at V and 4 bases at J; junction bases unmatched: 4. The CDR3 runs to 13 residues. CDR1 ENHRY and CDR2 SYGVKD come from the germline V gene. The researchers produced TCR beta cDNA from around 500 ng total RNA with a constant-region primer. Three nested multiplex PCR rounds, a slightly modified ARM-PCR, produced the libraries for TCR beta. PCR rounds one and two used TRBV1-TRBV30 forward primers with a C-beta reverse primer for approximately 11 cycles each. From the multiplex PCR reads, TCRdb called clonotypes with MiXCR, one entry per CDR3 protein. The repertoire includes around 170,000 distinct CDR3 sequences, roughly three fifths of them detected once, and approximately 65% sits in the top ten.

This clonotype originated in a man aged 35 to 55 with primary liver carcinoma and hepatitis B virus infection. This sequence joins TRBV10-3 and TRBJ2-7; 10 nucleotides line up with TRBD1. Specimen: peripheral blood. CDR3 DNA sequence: TGTGCCATCACACGGGGACAGGGGTACGAGCAGTACTTC. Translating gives CAITRGQGYEQYF.